Each of the 9 T cell receptor beta chains below was sequenced from the same sample in a study of human T cells and chemical hapten exposure listed by TCRdb under 2021. The sample's time point, from its label and the paper: pre-sensitization, week 0. The treatment or condition label on this specimen signifies: therapeutic diphenylcyclopropenone sensitization with weekly scalp DPC. Receptor amplification or capture employed RACE. TCRdb records NextSeq 500 as the sequencer. TCRdb took the public reads, trimmed them with fastp at Q25, ran MiXCR for clone calling and kept in-frame beta chains. Here each entry gathers all rows of one CDR3 protein and keeps the most common genes and DNA. The sample table lists more than 80,000 distinct CDR3 sequences, approximately 12% of them with a count of one. The biggest ten clones account for about 1.6% of the sample. The sequencing used whole blood, collected in connection with sensitization to the hapten diphenylcyclopropenone (DPC). These receptors were collected from a woman in her forties or fifties with alopecia areata. Some clones in this sample may be carry-over from other donors' samples.

This clonotype was seen repeatedly, ten times or more. This rearrangement joins TRBV12-3 or TRBV12-4 to TRBJ1-5; TRBD1 might be the D (5 bases). V was trimmed by 3 bases and J by 1 base, leaving 7 bases between them. CDR3 length equals 14 residues. The CDR3 loop is CASSFGGSNQPQHF. As DNA, the CDR3 is TGTGCCAGCAGTTTCGGGGGGAGCAATCAGCCCCAGCATTTT.

This clonotype has more than one count but fewer than ten. Mismatch with germline at one junction end may stem from a read error. The gene calls are TRBV28 and TRBJ1-6, with unresolved D. Germline CDR1 is MDHEN and CDR2 is SYDVKM. This CDR3 spans 12 amino acids. In DNA, the CDR3 is TGTGCCAGCAGGGACTCCGGGCACTTAATAGACTTT. Residues: CASRDSGHLIDF.

Only a few counts were recorded for this clonotype. The chain employs TRBV9 and TRBJ2-1, with D possibly TRBD2 on 6 matching bases. V lost 2 bases to trimming and J lost 4 bases, with 13 bases between them. Germline V gene sequence: CDR1 SGDLS, CDR2 YYNGEE. There are 15 residues in the CDR3. CDR3 protein: CASSVFGSSYNEQFF. In DNA form, the CDR3 reads TGTGCCAGCAGCGTTTTCGGGAGTTCTTACAATGAGCAGTTCTTC. Variable domain in full (rest from reference TRBV9 and TRBJ2-1): DSGVTQTPKHLITATGQRVTLRCSPRSGDLSVYWYQQSLDQGLQFLIQYYNGEERAKGNILERFSAQQFPDLHSELNLSSLELGDSALYFCASSVFGSSYNEQFFGPGTRLTVL.

This clonotype was counted at least ten times. CDR3 bases: TGCAGCGCCGGCCACGGTGAAGCTTTCTTT. Translation: CSAGHGEAFF. The chain uses TRBV29-1 and TRBJ1-1; D gene uncertain. V lost 7 bases to trimming and J lost 7 bases, with 10 bases between them. Per the germline V gene, CDR1 is SQVTM and CDR2 is ANQGSEA. The CDR3 is made up of 10 amino acids.

The table lists this clonotype with many counts. The gene calls are TRBV13 and TRBJ2-7; 13 bases line up with TRBD2. The ends lost 5 bases at V and 2 bases at J; junction bases unmatched: 9. CDR1 is PRHDT and CDR2 is FYEKMQ in the germline V gene (reference sequence). The CDR3 is made up of 17 amino acids. The CDR3 protein is CASSKHLGLAGTYEQYF. In DNA, the CDR3 is TGTGCCAGCAGCAAACACCTGGGACTAGCGGGGACCTACGAGCAGTACTTC.

In its sample, this clonotype was seen many times. This chain links TRBV11-2 with TRBJ1-4; TRBD1 is a possible D gene (5 bases). The V gene's germline CDR1 is SGHAT and CDR2 FQNNGV. The CDR3 loop spans 14 amino acids. V was cut by 1 base and J by 8 bases, with 11 bases left in between. The CDR3 region has the DNA TGTGCCAGCAGCTTAGGTCCGGGACGCGAAAAACTGTTTTTT. As protein: CASSLGPGREKLFF.

The chain has TRBV28 and TRBJ1-2, with a weak D call TRBD1 (5 bases). This CDR3 is 15 amino acids long. Trimming removed 2 bases from V and 4 bases from J, with 14 bases in between. Germline CDR1 reads MDHEN; CDR2 reads SYDVKM. The CDR3 bases are TGTGCCAGCAGTTTACAAACCGGGGGATTCTATGGCTACACCTTC. It codes for CASSLQTGGFYGYTF.

V is TRBV7-9 and J is TRBJ2-7; D not certain. Germline-derived CDR1 and CDR2 are SEHNR and FQNEAQ (reference sequence). V dropped 3 bases and J dropped 0 bases, with 9 bases sitting between them. There are 14 residues in the CDR3. CDR3: CASSFAQTSYEQYF. CDR3 nucleotide sequence: TGTGCCAGCAGCTTTGCCCAAACCTCCTACGAGCAGTACTTC.

The chain is built from TRBV5-6 and TRBJ2-1, with D perhaps matching TRBD1 (6 bases). CDR3 length: 16 amino acids. V was clipped by 0 bases and J by 4 bases, with 14 bases between them. CDR1 and CDR2 from the germline V gene are SGHDT and YYEEEE. CDR3 amino acids: CASSLAARGPYNEQFF. The CDR3 DNA reads TGTGCCAGCAGCTTGGCTGCCAGGGGCCCATACAATGAGCAGTTCTTC. Full variable domain (outside the CDR3, taken from reference TRBV5-6 and TRBJ2-1): DAGVTQSPTHLIKTRGQQVTLRCSPKSGHDTVSWYQQALGQGPQFIFQYYEEEERQRGNFPDRFSGHQFPNYSSELNVNALLLGDSALYLCASSLAARGPYNEQFFGPGTRLTVL.